The next 15 T cell receptor beta chains were all read from a single sample in a study of CD8 T cells in Susac syndrome. RNA was extracted with the RNeasy kit, and a quantity of about 0.45 to 1 ug was reverse transcribed using random hexamers. TCRdb reprocessed the immunoSEQ multiplex PCR reads via MiXCR and lists one record per CDR3 protein. The sample has 150,000 or so distinct CDR3 sequences; 85% to 95% are singletons. Sequenced sample: CD4+ T cells from PBMCs. Receptors were obtained from a human donor with Susac syndrome.

The chain employs TRBV11-2 and TRBJ2-5; the D is unclear. CDR1 and CDR2 from the germline V gene are SGHAT and FQNNGV. Trimming cost V 3 bases and J 2 bases, with 10 bases left between them. CDR3 length equals 14 residues. In DNA, the CDR3 is TGTGCCAGCAGCTTGGGTCGAGTACAAGAGACCCAGTACTTC. Its translation is CASSLGRVQETQYF.

The V call is TRBV20-1, the J call TRBJ1-2, with a weak D call TRBD1 (6 bases). Per the germline V gene, CDR1 is DFQATT and CDR2 is SNEGSKA (reference sequence). The V end was cut by 6 bases, the J end by 2 bases, with 10 bases between. The CDR3 has 12 residues. The CDR3 DNA sequence: TGCAGTGCGAAAACAGGGAACTATGGCTACACCTTC. Its translation is CSAKTGNYGYTF.

The chain has TRBV3-1 and TRBJ2-1, with D perhaps TRBD2 (6 bases). Between the trimmed V and J ends, which lost 4 bases and 3 bases, there was a span of 10 bases. The V gene's germline CDR1 is LGHDT and CDR2 YNNKEL (reference sequence). There are 14 residues in the CDR3. The DNA for the CDR3 is TGTGCCAGCAGCCCCGTAGCGGTCTACAATGAGCAGTTCTTC. Translation gives CASSPVAVYNEQFF.

This clonotype was observed a single time. The chain recombines TRBV10-3 with TRBJ2-5, with 8 positions matching TRBD2. CDR1 ENHRY and CDR2 SYGVKD come from the germline V gene. CDR3 length: 12 residues. The trim removed 7 bases at V and 5 bases at J, leaving 3 bases unmatched. The CDR3 nucleotides are TGTGCCATCAAGGCGGGGGGTGAGACCCAGTACTTC. Translating it yields CAIKAGGETQYF.

The rearrangement links TRBV20-1 to TRBJ2-1; 9 bases agree with TRBD2. Losses at the gene ends were 2 bases for V and 5 bases for J; bases not matched to a gene: 10. The CDR3 length is 16 residues. Germline CDR1 DFQATT, CDR2 SNEGSKA (reference sequence). CDR3 DNA sequence: TGCAGTGCTAGAAAGTCAGCGGGGGGCCTCGACAATGAGCAGTTCTTC. As protein: CSARKSAGGLDNEQFF.

V usage is TRBV25-1 and J usage is TRBJ1-6, with a tentative D call TRBD1 (5 bases). Germline CDR1 and CDR2: MGHDK and SYGVNS. CDR3 length: 14 residues. Trimming removed 2 bases at V and 4 bases at J, with 6 bases between. CDR3 amino acids: CASSEGGYNSPLHF. In nucleotides, the CDR3 is TGTGCCAGCAGTGAAGGGGGTTATAATTCACCCCTCCACTTT.

CDR3 amino acids: CASSPGWGANTGELFF. DNA of the CDR3: TGTGCCAGCAGCCCTGGTTGGGGGGCGAACACCGGGGAGCTGTTTTTT. This chain joins TRBV6-4 and TRBJ2-2, with D tentatively TRBD2 (6 bases). The V end lost 6 bases, the J end lost 0 bases, and 14 bases lay between the germline ends. This CDR3 contains 16 residues. Looked up from germline, CDR1 is MRHNA and CDR2 is SNTAGT.

V gene TRBV5-1 combines with J gene TRBJ1-3; no clear D gene. From germline, CDR1 is SGHRS and CDR2 YFSETQ. The CDR3 contains 14 residues. V lost 0 bases and J lost 2, with 6 bases in between. The CDR3 DNA sequence: TGCGCCAGCAGCTTGGCGTCAGCTGGAAACACCATATATTTT. Translating it yields CASSLASAGNTIYF.

The rearrangement links TRBV7-8 to TRBJ1-2; D is possibly TRBD1 (6 bases). The CDR3 runs 14 residues. V was cut by 1 base and J by 1 base, with 7 bases left in between. Germline CDR1 is SGHVS and CDR2 is FQNEAQ. In DNA, the CDR3 is TGTGCCAGCAGCTTAGGGACAGATAACTATGGCTACACCTTC. Protein product: CASSLGTDNYGYTF. Variable domain in full (rest from reference TRBV7-8 and TRBJ1-2): GAGVSQSPRYKVAKRGQDVALRCDPISGHVSLFWYQQALGQGPEFLTYFQNEAQLDKSGLPSDRFFAERPEGSVSTLKIQRTQQEDSAVYLCASSLGTDNYGYTFGSGTRLTVV.

J is TRBJ2-2 and V is TRBV4-1; 10 bases are a match to TRBD1. J gave up 3 bases and V 5 bases, and 12 bases lay outside the gene matches. Germline loops: CDR1 MGHRA, CDR2 YSYEKL. CDR3 length: 18 residues. The CDR3 protein is CASSKRQGARLDTGELFF. The DNA of the CDR3 is TGCGCCAGCAGCAAAAGACAGGGGGCGCGTTTAGACACCGGGGAGCTGTTTTTT.

The chain employs TRBV5-1 and TRBJ2-4; 8 nucleotides align to TRBD2. Germline CDR1 reads SGHRS; CDR2 reads YFSETQ. CDR3 length: 14 residues. V shed 4 bases and J 6 bases; nucleotides not matched to a gene: 6. CDR3 residues: CASSPGGMGNIQYF. CDR3 coding DNA: TGCGCCAGCAGCCCGGGGGGGATGGGAAACATTCAGTACTTC.

Here the CDR3 DNA reads TGTGCCAGCAGGTTCAGACTAGCGGGGGGCACAGATACGCAGTATTTT. Its protein product is CASRFRLAGGTDTQYF. V gene TRBV2 combines with J gene TRBJ2-3; 12 positions match TRBD2. Germline CDR1 is SNHLY and CDR2 is FYNNEI. The CDR3 consists of 16 residues. V lost 6 bases and J lost 1; bases outside the gene matches: 5.

This sequence joins TRBV29-1 and TRBJ2-7; D uncertain. V lost 7 bases, J lost 3 bases, and 13 bases lay in between. CDR3 length equals 12 residues. Germline CDR1 SQVTM, CDR2 ANQGSEA. The CDR3: CSAITDVYEQYF. In DNA form, the CDR3 reads TGCAGCGCTATCACGGATGTCTACGAGCAGTACTTC.

The chain employs TRBV12-3 or TRBV12-4 and TRBJ2-7; D perhaps matches TRBD2 (6 bases). Trimming stripped 5 bases from V and 7 bases from J, with 18 bases between. The CDR3 sequence is 14 residues long. The CDR3 DNA is TGTGCCAGCAGTCCCCCACCGGGGGAAGGGGAGCAGTACTTC. Protein: CASSPPPGEGEQYF.

The sample holds a few counts of this clonotype. The chain has TRBV6-2 or TRBV6-3 and TRBJ2-3; 7 nucleotides align to TRBD2. The length of the CDR3 is 13 residues. Germline-derived CDR1 and CDR2 are MNHEY and SVGEGT. Trimming cost V 4 bases and J 7 bases; bases outside gene matches: 5. The CDR3 DNA is TGTGCCAGCAGTTTCCCGGGGGGACATACGCAGTATTTT. Protein product: CASSFPGGHTQYF.